Below, 21 T cell receptor beta chains from the same sample are listed, as sequenced in a study of T cells after posttransplantation cyclophosphamide. Profiled with immunoSEQ multiplex PCR; TCRdb holds only in-frame clones, not every one. The table lists around 18,000 clones, around 73% of them singletons. A marrow graft followed busulfan-fludarabine conditioning, with cyclophosphamide on days +3 and +4. The sequencing here drew on CD8+ T cells sorted from PBMCs, taken roughly 2,000 days after a stem cell transplant with posttransplant cyclophosphamide. These TCRs come from a female patient aged 40 to 55 who received an allogeneic stem cell transplant from a related donor, was CMV-positive, and had no GVHD. Some of the T cells may derive from the graft donor.

This chain joins TRBV4-1 and TRBJ1-1; tentative D call: TRBD1 (6 bases). The CDR3 has 16 residues. Germline V gives CDR1 MGHRA, CDR2 YSYEKL. V lost 0 bases and J 5 bases, leaving 16 bases between the germline ends. Written as DNA, the CDR3 is TGCGCCAGCAGCCAAGATCCGGGGGGCCTAAGTACTGAAGCTTTCTTT. Amino acid sequence: CASSQDPGGLSTEAFF.

This clone has a single count. The chain carries TRBV4-2 and TRBJ1-2; D might be TRBD1 (5 bases). V lost 3 bases, J lost 8 bases, and 13 bases lay in between. The CDR3 has 13 amino acids. Germline assignment: CDR1 LGHNA and CDR2 YNFKEQ. This chain's CDR3 is CASSQYQGLGYTF. The CDR3 DNA reads TGTGCCAGCAGCCAGTATCAGGGACTCGGCTACACCTTC.

The V call is TRBV2, the J call TRBJ1-2, with 11 positions matching TRBD1. V lost 6 bases, J lost 4 bases, and 10 bases stayed unmatched. CDR3 size: 16 residues. CDR1 and CDR2 (germline): SNHLY, FYNNEI. The CDR3 DNA reads TGTGCCAGCAGCGACCCCTCGGGGACAGGGGGCTATGGCTACACCTTC. It specifies CASSDPSGTGGYGYTF.

The chain employs TRBV7-8 and TRBJ2-7; 10 bases match TRBD1. Germline values: CDR1 SGHVS, CDR2 FQNEAQ. Trimming removed 5 bases from V and 4 bases from J; junction bases left unmatched: 8. The CDR3 consists of 15 residues. CDR3 region: CASSRGQGVIYEQYF. CDR3 in DNA: TGTGCCAGCAGCCGCGGACAGGGGGTTATTTACGAGCAGTACTTC.

The chain joins TRBV15 to TRBJ1-4; a weak D match, TRBD1 (5 bases). V lost 5 bases and J 0 bases, leaving 7 bases between the germline ends. CDR1 is LNHNV, CDR2 YYDKDF, per germline (reference sequence). This CDR3 is 14 amino acids long. The CDR3 protein is CATSGHATNEKLFF. CDR3 DNA sequence: TGTGCCACCAGCGGACACGCAACTAATGAAAAACTGTTTTTT. The full variable domain, its missing parts supplied by reference TRBV15 and TRBJ1-4, is DAMVIQNPRYQVTQFGKPVTLSCSQTLNHNVMYWYQQKSSQAPKLLFHYYDKDFNNEADTPDNFQSRRPNTSFCFLDIRSPGLGDTAMYLCATSGHATNEKLFFGSGTQLSVL.

This sequence joins TRBV27 and TRBJ2-1; 10 bases map to TRBD2. CDR1 is MNHEY and CDR2 is SMNVEV in the germline V gene (reference sequence). The CDR3 is 14 amino acids. V shed 5 bases and J 8 bases; nucleotides not matched to a gene: 6. The CDR3 is CASSNGLAAYEQFF. The CDR3 coding sequence is TGTGCCAGCAGTAACGGACTAGCGGCCTATGAGCAGTTCTTC.

The chain is built from TRBV29-1 and TRBJ2-3; a possible D gene is TRBD1 (6 bases). V lost 3 bases and J 1 base, leaving 17 bases between the germline ends. CDR1 is SQVTM, CDR2 ANQGSEA, per germline. CDR3 size: 16 residues. The CDR3 nucleotides are TGCAGCGTTGAGGGGGCATATGATTTGGGCACAGATACGCAGTATTTT. It specifies CSVEGAYDLGTDTQYF.

The chain joins TRBV5-1 to TRBJ2-1, with TRBD1 matching 7 bases. CDR3 size: 16 residues. Germline-derived CDR1 and CDR2 are SGHRS and YFSETQ. With 0 bases clipped from V and 5 bases from J, the junction kept 8 bases outside the gene matches. CDR3 loop: CASSLGPGTANNEQFF. The CDR3 DNA reads as TGCGCCAGCAGCTTGGGCCCCGGGACAGCGAACAATGAGCAGTTCTTC.

The gene calls are TRBV2 and TRBJ2-3, with D perhaps matching TRBD1 (6 bases). With 5 bases removed from V and 1 base from J, the gap between germline ends came to 13 bases. The CDR3 has 15 residues. CDR1 SNHLY and CDR2 FYNNEI come from the germline V gene. Here the CDR3 DNA reads TGTGCCAGCAGTCCTACAGGGTCTGGCACAGATACGCAGTATTTT. Translated: CASSPTGSGTDTQYF.

The rearrangement uses TRBV7-9 and TRBJ2-2; D possibly corresponds to TRBD1 (5 bases). Per the germline V gene, CDR1 is SEHNR and CDR2 is FQNEAQ (reference sequence). The CDR3 contains 15 residues. The V gene lost 0 bases and the J gene lost 3 bases, with 8 bases spanning the gap. The CDR3 nucleotides read TGTGCCAGCAGCTTAGCCCAGGGTTACACCGGGGAGCTGTTTTTT. Translated: CASSLAQGYTGELFF.

The gene calls are TRBV13 and TRBJ2-3; 9 nucleotides line up with TRBD2. CDR1 is PRHDT, CDR2 FYEKMQ, per germline (reference sequence). Trimming cost V 4 bases and J 2 bases; bases outside gene matches: 1. This CDR3 has 14 residues. CDR3 nucleotides: TGTGCCAGCAGCTCTAGCGGGGCCACAGATACGCAGTATTTT. Translation: CASSSSGATDTQYF.

The chain couples TRBV7-8 to TRBJ1-1, with D perhaps matching TRBD1 (6 bases). With 5 bases removed from V and 11 bases from J, the gap between germline ends came to 18 bases. From germline, CDR1 is SGHVS and CDR2 FQNEAQ. The CDR3 is made up of 13 amino acids. The CDR3 here is CASSPRTVTIAFF. The CDR3 DNA is TGTGCCAGCAGCCCACGGACAGTTACTATTGCTTTCTTT.

Turning to this clone: This CDR3 is also generated by other DNA sequences in the sample. V is TRBV4-3 and J is TRBJ2-1; the match to TRBD1 covers 10 bases. V shed 0 bases, J shed 2 bases, and the junction held 1 base outside the gene matches. From germline, CDR1 is LGHNA and CDR2 YSLEER. The CDR3 is 16 residues long. CDR3 loop: CASSQDGQGAYNEQFF. CDR3 sequence (DNA): TGCGCCAGCAGCCAAGATGGACAGGGGGCCTACAATGAGCAGTTCTTC.

J is TRBJ2-3 and V is TRBV5-6, with 8 bases lining up with TRBD2. The J segment lost 2 bases and the V segment lost 3 bases, leaving 8 bases of the junction unmatched. From germline, CDR1 is SGHDT and CDR2 YYEEEE. This CDR3 contains 16 residues. The CDR3: CASSSLSGGTTDTQYF. The DNA for the CDR3 is TGTGCCAGCAGCTCGCTGAGCGGGGGAACCACAGATACGCAGTATTTT.

The V gene is TRBV4-3, the J gene TRBJ1-1, with a weak D call TRBD1 (6 bases). The V end lost 0 bases, the J end lost 3 bases, and 14 bases lay between the germline ends. The CDR3 consists of 16 residues. CDR1 LGHNA and CDR2 YSLEER come from the germline V gene. The DNA for the CDR3 is TGCGCCAGCAGCCAAGATCGGTCCCAGGGGTACACTGAAGCTTTCTTT. Its translation is CASSQDRSQGYTEAFF.

In this sample, this clone turned up a few times. V and J are TRBV29-1 and TRBJ2-7; 10 bases fit TRBD1. V lost 7 bases to trimming and J lost 5 bases; unmatched junction nucleotides: 5. This CDR3 has 12 amino acids. Germline CDR1 SQVTM, CDR2 ANQGSEA. Here the CDR3 DNA reads TGCAGCGGGGGGACAGGGGATCACGAGCAGTACTTC. This gives the protein CSGGTGDHEQYF.

V and J are TRBV15 and TRBJ2-3; D uncertain. Trimming cost V 1 base and J 1 base, with 15 bases left between them. Germline-derived CDR1 and CDR2 are LNHNV and YYDKDF (reference sequence). The CDR3 consists of 17 residues. CDR3 bases: TGTGCCACCAGCAGAGTCCCTGAGGTAAAGGGCACAGATACGCAGTATTTT. Translation gives CATSRVPEVKGTDTQYF.

The CDR3 sequence is CASSFFYGGTGDNSPLHF. CDR3 DNA: TGTGCCAGCAGTTTCTTCTACGGGGGGACAGGGGACAATTCACCCCTCCACTTT. The chain employs TRBV28 and TRBJ1-6; TRBD1 matches at 10 bases. The CDR3 has 18 amino acids. Germline CDR1 is MDHEN and CDR2 is SYDVKM. V shed 3 bases, J shed 7 bases, and the junction held 12 bases outside the gene matches.

The chain uses TRBV6-5 and TRBJ1-6; 11 nucleotides align to TRBD1. The trim removed 0 bases at V and 9 bases at J, leaving 1 base unmatched. This CDR3 spans 15 amino acids. Germline values: CDR1 MNHEY, CDR2 SVGAGI. CDR3 sequence reads: CASSYSGTGGSPLHF. The DNA of the CDR3 is TGTGCCAGCAGTTACTCGGGGACAGGGGGTTCACCCCTCCACTTT.

The genes are TRBV9 and TRBJ1-2, with D possibly matching TRBD1 (5 bases). With 5 bases removed from V and 3 bases from J, the gap between germline ends came to 14 bases. CDR3 length: 14 amino acids. The germline V gene encodes CDR1 SGDLS and CDR2 YYNGEE. The CDR3 nucleotides read TGTGCCAGCAGTGACCTCGGCAGGGACTATGGCTACACCTTC. Translated, it gives CASSDLGRDYGYTF.

The chain has TRBV4-1 and TRBJ2-1; 8 bases match TRBD1. CDR3 size: 16 residues. Germline V CDR1 and CDR2: MGHRA, YSYEKL. V dropped 1 base and J dropped 3; count of bases not matched to a gene: 5. Written as DNA, the CDR3 is TGCGCCAGCAGCCAAGGGACAGGGATTCTCTACAATGAGCAGTTCTTC. It specifies CASSQGTGILYNEQFF.